This TCR beta chain stems from a study of cytomegalovirus exposure and HLA in healthy donors. The germline V gene has CDR1 MNHEY and CDR2 SVGAGI. The CDR3 runs to 16 residues. With V trimmed by 4 bases and J by 3 bases, 6 bases remained unmatched. The PCR was carried out with 60 Vbeta primers and 13 Jbeta primers. Libraries were prepared by immunoSEQ multiplex PCR; TCRdb keeps only in-frame clonotypes and omits some of them. The table records roughly 140,000 clones, roughly 76% of them present only once. Sequences were obtained from PBMCs. This TCR was sampled from a female donor in good health and CMV-seronegative. The genes are TRBV6-5 and TRBJ1-5; 10 bases line up with TRBD1. The CDR3 sequence: CASSSTGTGANQPQHF. DNA for the CDR3: TGTGCCAGCAGTTCCACCGGGACAGGGGCCAATCAGCCCCAGCATTTT.